These 28 T cell receptor beta chains came from one sample sequenced in a study of cytomegalovirus exposure and HLA in healthy donors. The PCR made use of 60 Vbeta and 13 Jbeta primers. Some clones are missing from TCRdb's copy, which holds only in-frame ones; the method was immunoSEQ multiplex PCR. Of over 200,000 clones listed, about 80% are singletons. The sequenced sample consisted of PBMCs. The origin of the receptors is a man aged 35 to 55 in good health and CMV-seropositive.

This clone showed up just once. V is TRBV19 and J is TRBJ2-7; perhaps TRBD1 as D (6 bases). Germline V CDR1 and CDR2: LNHDA, SQIVND (reference sequence). The CDR3 totals 13 residues. V dropped 4 bases and J dropped 4 bases, with 11 bases sitting between them. Here the CDR3 DNA reads TGTGCCAGTAGTAGTCAGGGGACGTACGAGCAGTACTTC. Protein product: CASSSQGTYEQYF.

About this clone itself: Other nucleotide sequences in the sample specify the same CDR3. The chain couples TRBV13 to TRBJ2-1; D gene unclear. CDR1 PRHDT and CDR2 FYEKMQ come from the germline V gene (reference sequence). Trimming cost V 0 bases and J 6 bases, with 3 bases left between them. This CDR3 has 12 amino acids. The CDR3 DNA sequence: TGTGCCAGCAGCTTAGGTCGCAATGAGCAGTTCTTC. Residues: CASSLGRNEQFF.

This sequence joins TRBV27 and TRBJ2-1, with TRBD1 matching 11 bases. The CDR3 covers 18 residues. CDR1 MNHEY and CDR2 SMNVEV come from the germline V gene (reference sequence). V lost 6 bases, J lost 7 bases, and 17 bases stayed unmatched. For the CDR3, the DNA is TGTGCCAGCAGAAGCGGGACAGGGGGAGTACCTATGGTTAATGAGCAGTTCTTC. It yields the protein CASRSGTGGVPMVNEQFF.

On this clone: One end of the junction varies from germline; a read error may be responsible. The rearrangement uses TRBV7-7 and TRBJ2-2; 9 bases align to TRBD1. Germline loops: CDR1 SSHAT, CDR2 FNYEAQ (reference sequence). The CDR3 is 17 amino acids. In DNA, the CDR3 is TGTGCTAGCAGCTCGTCCCGGGACAGGGCCAACACCGGGGAGCTGTTTTTT. Protein: CASSSSRDRANTGELFF. The complete variable domain, with remaining parts taken from reference TRBV7-7 and TRBJ2-2, reads GAGVSQSPRYKVTKRGQDVTLRCDPISSHATLYWYQQALGQGPEFLTYFNYEAQPDKSGLPSDRFSAERPEGSISTLTIQRTEQRDSAMYRCASSSSRDRANTGELFFGEGSRLTVL.

The chain has TRBV27 and TRBJ2-1, with D perhaps TRBD2 (5 bases). V was trimmed by 6 bases and J by 4 bases, leaving 13 bases between them. Germline loops: CDR1 MNHEY, CDR2 SMNVEV (reference sequence). This CDR3 has 14 residues. This CDR3 is CASSFGGAYNEQFF. The CDR3 coding sequence is TGTGCCAGCAGCTTCGGAGGAGCGTACAATGAGCAGTTCTTC.

This clone was picked up a small number of times. The V call is TRBV11-2, the J call TRBJ1-5; possible D gene TRBD1, 5 bases. The germline V gene encodes CDR1 SGHAT and CDR2 FQNNGV. This CDR3 has 15 residues. V was cut by 0 bases and J by 5 bases, with 11 bases left in between. The CDR3 is CASSLDLGGHQPQHF. CDR3 DNA: TGTGCCAGCAGCTTAGATCTGGGGGGTCATCAGCCCCAGCATTTT.

The chain carries TRBV5-8 and TRBJ1-4; no clear D. Trimming cost V 0 bases and J 4 bases, with 7 bases left between them. The CDR3 length is 14 residues. CDR1 and CDR2 from the germline V gene are SGHTS and YDEGEE. The chain's CDR3 is CASSLGSSNEKLFF. The CDR3 coding sequence is TGTGCCAGCAGCTTGGGGAGTAGTAATGAAAAACTGTTTTTT.

This chain links TRBV6-1 with TRBJ2-3; 9 bases match TRBD2. The CDR3 totals 15 residues. CDR1 MNHNS and CDR2 SASEGT come from the germline V gene. V shed 6 bases and J 0 bases; nucleotides not matched to a gene: 4. The CDR3 is CASRVAGASTDTQYF. The DNA of the CDR3 is TGTGCCAGCAGGGTAGCGGGAGCCAGCACAGATACGCAGTATTTT.

The J gene is TRBJ1-1, the V gene TRBV19, with D perhaps matching TRBD1 (6 bases). The germline V gene encodes CDR1 LNHDA and CDR2 SQIVND (reference sequence). The CDR3 runs 13 residues. V lost 4 bases and J lost 9, with 15 bases in between. CDR3 amino acids: CASSNREEYQAFF. CDR3 nucleotides: TGTGCCAGTAGTAACAGGGAAGAGTACCAAGCTTTCTTT.

V and J are TRBV20-1 and TRBJ2-4; the D gene is possibly TRBD2 (5 bases). Trimming left V 8 bases short and J 7 bases short, with 12 bases between. CDR1 and CDR2 from the germline V gene are DFQATT and SNEGSKA (reference sequence). CDR3 length: 11 amino acids. CDR3 residues: CSPYGENIQYF. The DNA of the CDR3 is TGCAGTCCCTACGGGGAGAACATTCAGTACTTC.

The gene calls are TRBV6-5 and TRBJ1-2; 9 nucleotides align to TRBD1. V shed 8 bases and J 4 bases; nucleotides not matched to a gene: 8. CDR1 is MNHEY, CDR2 SVGAGI, per germline. The CDR3 totals 14 residues. Here the CDR3 DNA reads TGTGCCAGCCGCCTGGACAGGGGTCCCTATGGCTACACCTTC. This gives the protein CASRLDRGPYGYTF.

This clone showed up just once. This chain connects TRBV5-1 to TRBJ2-2; D remains unclear. CDR1 and CDR2 from the germline V gene are SGHRS and YFSETQ. Trimming removed 1 base at V and 3 bases at J, with 10 bases between. The CDR3 extends over 15 amino acids. CDR3 DNA: TGCGCCAGCAGCTTGCTACTCCGGGACACCGGGGAGCTGTTTTTT. Translated: CASSLLLRDTGELFF.

The CDR3 region has the DNA TGTGCCAGTAGTATGAGGGCCACAAGCTATGGCTACACCTTC. Amino acid sequence: CASSMRATSYGYTF. The chain carries TRBV19 and TRBJ1-2; no clear D gene. Germline V gene sequence: CDR1 LNHDA, CDR2 SQIVND (reference sequence). The V and J ends lost 3 bases and 4 bases respectively, with 12 bases between them. CDR3 length: 14 amino acids.

The V and J genes are TRBV11-2 and TRBJ2-5; TRBD1 is a possible D gene (5 bases). Germline loops: CDR1 SGHAT, CDR2 FQNNGV. The CDR3 has 13 residues. Trimming left V 2 bases short and J 2 bases short, with 6 bases between. CDR3 sequence reads: CASSLSGQETQYF. The CDR3 DNA is TGTGCCAGCAGCTTATCAGGGCAAGAGACCCAGTACTTC.

The chain combines TRBV11-3 with TRBJ2-1; 8 bases agree with TRBD2. This CDR3 comprises 14 residues. The ends lost 5 bases at V and 8 bases at J; junction bases unmatched: 8. Germline V CDR1 and CDR2: SGHNT, YENEEA. The CDR3 DNA is TGTGCCAGCAGCCCGGGGTCCGGGGGGGATGAGCAGTTCTTC. It yields the protein CASSPGSGGDEQFF.

The chain employs TRBV29-1 and TRBJ2-6, with D maybe TRBD1 (5 bases). CDR1 is SQVTM, CDR2 ANQGSEA, per germline. V lost 3 bases and J lost 12, with 12 bases in between. The CDR3 contains 12 residues. CDR3 sequence (DNA): TGCAGCGTTGATTCAGGGTCGGGCGTCCTGACTTTC. The encoded protein is CSVDSGSGVLTF.

This clone was seen a single time. The chain joins TRBV23-1 to TRBJ1-1; 7 nucleotides align to TRBD1. TRBV23-1 is an ORF; its function is uncertain. J gave up 0 bases and V 4 bases, and 8 bases lay outside the gene matches. CDR3 length: 16 amino acids. The CDR3 spells CASSRLQTGMNTEAFF. The CDR3 DNA reads as TGCGCCAGCAGTCGCCTCCAGACAGGGATGAACACTGAAGCTTTCTTT.

This chain links TRBV5-6 with TRBJ1-4; 7 bases align to TRBD1. This CDR3 has 16 residues. Germline lookup yields CDR1 SGHDT and CDR2 YYEEEE. V shed 4 bases, J shed 0 bases, and the junction held 6 bases outside the gene matches. CDR3 protein: CASSPTGPATNEKLFF. The CDR3 nucleotides are TGTGCCAGCAGCCCGACAGGGCCGGCAACTAATGAAAAACTGTTTTTT.

The table lists this clone with a count of one. V is TRBV14 and J is TRBJ2-4; 7 nucleotides align to TRBD1. V shed 1 base, J shed 0 bases, and the junction held 6 bases outside the gene matches. This CDR3 has 17 residues. Germline lookup yields CDR1 SGHDN and CDR2 FVKESK. CDR3 loop: CASSQAGTDLAKNIQYF. The CDR3 DNA is TGTGCCAGCAGCCAAGCGGGGACAGATCTAGCCAAAAACATTCAGTACTTC.

The chain carries TRBV5-1 and TRBJ2-1; 7 bases line up with TRBD2. Germline-derived CDR1 and CDR2 are SGHRS and YFSETQ. Germline trimming cut 4 bases from V and 9 bases from J; bases unmatched to any gene: 19. The CDR3 length is 17 residues. CDR3 DNA sequence: TGCGCCAGCAGCCCGGCCGACTTGGGGGGGAGTCTGGGTGAGCAGTTCTTC. This sequence encodes CASSPADLGGSLGEQFF.

A single count supports this clone. This chain uses TRBV6-5 with TRBJ1-1; a possible D gene is TRBD1 (6 bases). This CDR3 region has 15 residues. Germline CDR1 reads MNHEY; CDR2 reads SVGAGI. Deletions cut 6 bases from V and 3 bases from J, with 17 bases between. The CDR3 region has the DNA TGTGCCAGCAGCCCCGAAGAGGGGGATGACACTGAAGCTTTCTTT. It specifies CASSPEEGDDTEAFF.

The chain is built from TRBV28 and TRBJ2-7; TRBD1 matches at 7 bases. Germline V gene lookup returns CDR1 MDHEN and CDR2 SYDVKM. The CDR3 consists of 15 residues. The trim removed 5 bases at V and 3 bases at J, leaving 10 bases unmatched. Written as DNA, the CDR3 is TGTGCCAGCAGTGTACCGGGACAGAGAGTCTACGAGCAGTACTTC. It yields the protein CASSVPGQRVYEQYF. The whole variable domain, remainder taken from reference TRBV28 and TRBJ2-7, is DVKVTQSSRYLVKRTGEKVFLECVQDMDHENMFWYRQDPGLGLRLIYFSYDVKMKEKGDIPEGYSVSREKKERFSLILESASTNQTSMYLCASSVPGQRVYEQYFGPGTRLTVT.

On this clone: The germline gene is not matched at one end of the junction; a read error may be the cause. V and J are TRBV6-1 and TRBJ2-1; D gene unclear. The CDR3 has 11 residues. The germline CDR1 and CDR2 sequences are MNHNS and SASEGT. CDR3 coding DNA: TGTGCCAGCAGTGAAGCGCTTCACCCAGTCTTC. This gives the protein CASSEALHPVF.

V and J are TRBV7-9 and TRBJ2-3; D may be TRBD2 (5 bases). The CDR3 is made up of 15 amino acids. Deletions cut 4 bases from V and 1 base from J, with 12 bases between. Germline V gene data show CDR1 as SEHNR and CDR2 as FQNEAQ (reference sequence). DNA for the CDR3: TGTGCCAGCAGCTCGTCGCGGGTCGGCACAGATACGCAGTATTTT. Residues: CASSSSRVGTDTQYF.

This clone was seen once. The V call is TRBV15, the J call TRBJ2-2; D might be TRBD1 (6 bases). Trimming pared 5 bases from V and 7 bases from J, leaving 17 bases between. From germline, CDR1 is LNHNV and CDR2 YYDKDF (reference sequence). CDR3 length: 15 residues. The CDR3 DNA is TGTGCCACCAGCCAGGGGCAGGTCGATGGCGGGGAGCTGTTTTTT. Amino acids: CATSQGQVDGGELFF.

This clone was observed a handful of times. The chain's CDR3 is CASSQVSTDGYTF. CDR3 nucleotide sequence: TGTGCCAGCAGCCAAGTCAGTACAGATGGCTACACCTTC. This chain links TRBV14 with TRBJ1-2; D not certain. V lost 1 base, J lost 6 bases, and 9 bases lay in between. CDR3 length: 13 residues. The germline V gene encodes CDR1 SGHDN and CDR2 FVKESK. Full variable domain (missing parts from reference TRBV14 and TRBJ1-2): EAGVTQFPSHSVIEKGQTVTLRCDPISGHDNLYWYRRVMGKEIKFLLHFVKESKQDESGMPNNRFLAERTGGTYSTLKVQPAELEDSGVYFCASSQVSTDGYTFGSGTRLTVV.

J is TRBJ2-1 and V is TRBV6-5; D is unresolved. V lost 5 bases and J 8 bases, leaving 10 bases between the germline ends. There are 12 residues in the CDR3. Per germline, CDR1 MNHEY and CDR2 SVGAGI. The CDR3 sequence is CASSEVQYEQFF. CDR3 bases: TGTGCCAGCAGTGAAGTCCAGTATGAGCAGTTCTTC.

This clone showed up just a few times. J is TRBJ1-1 and V is TRBV7-9; D is unclear. CDR1 is SEHNR and CDR2 is FQNEAQ in the germline V gene (reference sequence). The CDR3 is 14 residues long. V was pared by 4 bases and J by 1 base, with 10 bases between. CDR3 sequence (DNA): TGTGCCAGCAGCTCAGGAGGGCAGAACACTGAAGCTTTCTTT. Protein sequence: CASSSGGQNTEAFF.